These T cell receptor beta chains were read from a single sample in a study of blood T cell repertoires in COVID-19. Some clones are missing from TCRdb's copy, which holds only in-frame ones; the method was immunoSEQ multiplex PCR. The table includes approximately 200,000 clones, around 85% detected once. Source material: PBMCs or T cells enriched from blood (not recorded which). These receptors were collected from a man between 40 and 49 years old who had recovered from COVID-19. Each CDR3 is given with its conserved first and last residue. The order of the fields is V gene, J gene, CDR3 protein.

V gene: TRBV19; J gene: TRBJ1-1; CDR3 protein: CASSIRGLTEAFF
V gene: TRBV7-9; J gene: TRBJ2-7; CDR3 protein: CASSYISGGTYEQYF
V gene: TRBV28; J gene: TRBJ1-2; CDR3 protein: CASHETAQANYGYTF
V gene: TRBV23-1; J gene: TRBJ2-2; CDR3 protein: CASSHSGLATTGELFF
V gene: TRBV19; J gene: TRBJ1-5; CDR3 protein: CASNWGVNQPQHF
V gene: TRBV2; J gene: TRBJ1-1; CDR3 protein: CATGQAEAFF
V gene: TRBV15; J gene: TRBJ1-5; CDR3 protein: CATSSLLAGDDQPQHF
V gene: TRBV4-1; J gene: TRBJ2-1; CDR3 protein: CASSQGDRPSYNEQFF
V gene: TRBV19; J gene: TRBJ2-7; CDR3 protein: CASSRVRAEYEQYF
V gene: TRBV7-2; J gene: TRBJ2-7; CDR3 protein: CASSLEGRGYEQYF
V gene: TRBV5-1; J gene: TRBJ1-6; CDR3 protein: CASSLQGAGNSPLHF
V gene: TRBV6-2/TRBV6-3; J gene: TRBJ2-3; CDR3 protein: CASSSREGVVTDTQYF
V gene: TRBV9; J gene: TRBJ2-7; CDR3 protein: CASSVGGSGYEQYF
V gene: TRBV2; J gene: TRBJ2-3; CDR3 protein: CASSYTDTQYF
V gene: TRBV19; J gene: TRBJ2-1; CDR3 protein: CASRLAGGPFNEQFF
V gene: TRBV3-1/TRBV3-2; J gene: TRBJ2-5; CDR3 protein: CASSLLFETQYF
V gene: TRBV5-6; J gene: TRBJ2-7; CDR3 protein: CASSLVRLALYEQYF
V gene: TRBV4-2; J gene: TRBJ1-6; CDR3 protein: CASSGIGQGGGSPLHF
V gene: TRBV19; J gene: TRBJ1-2; CDR3 protein: CASSIFRTNYGYTF
V gene: TRBV9; J gene: TRBJ2-7; CDR3 protein: CASGGANYEQYF
V gene: TRBV10-3; J gene: TRBJ1-5; CDR3 protein: CAISERTGNQPQHF
V gene: TRBV19; J gene: TRBJ2-7; CDR3 protein: CASSIAGGGYEQYF
V gene: TRBV12-3/TRBV12-4; J gene: TRBJ2-3; CDR3 protein: CASSSTSTDTQYF
V gene: TRBV4-1; J gene: TRBJ1-5; CDR3 protein: CASSLPQSNQPQHF
V gene: TRBV6-2/TRBV6-3; J gene: TRBJ2-7; CDR3 protein: CASSTEKGLAGAYEQYF
V gene: TRBV7-2; J gene: TRBJ2-1; CDR3 protein: CASSPQGSYNEQFF
V gene: TRBV27; J gene: TRBJ2-5; CDR3 protein: CASSLNQGQETQYF
V gene: TRBV21-1; J gene: TRBJ2-1; CDR3 protein: CASSKALPLEPSVVREHNEQFF
V gene: TRBV10-3; J gene: TRBJ2-7; CDR3 protein: CAISGTGTGVHEQYF
V gene: TRBV9; J gene: TRBJ2-7; CDR3 protein: CASSSSGTGHNEQYF
V gene: TRBV2; J gene: TRBJ2-1; CDR3 protein: CASRVNQGANEQFF
V gene: TRBV6-5; J gene: TRBJ2-7; CDR3 protein: CASSLQASGEQYF
V gene: TRBV9; J gene: TRBJ2-1; CDR3 protein: CASSAPGADNEQFF
V gene: TRBV5-1; J gene: TRBJ2-7; CDR3 protein: CASSLVQGHEQYF
V gene: TRBV29-1; J gene: TRBJ2-1; CDR3 protein: CSVEDVFTGQGPYNEQFF
V gene: TRBV5-6; J gene: TRBJ2-2; CDR3 protein: CASRQGAFGELFF
V gene: TRBV24-1; J gene: TRBJ2-1; CDR3 protein: CATSDRGGPGHNEQFF
V gene: TRBV9; J gene: TRBJ2-1; CDR3 protein: CASSARQGAYNEQFF
V gene: TRBV30; J gene: TRBJ1-5; CDR3 protein: CAYDSGTRNQPQHF
V gene: TRBV12-3/TRBV12-4; J gene: TRBJ1-5; CDR3 protein: CASSFTANQPQHF
V gene: TRBV6-5; J gene: TRBJ1-1; CDR3 protein: CASSSGFHTEAFF
V gene: TRBV9; J gene: TRBJ2-3; CDR3 protein: CASSVSPSDTQYF
V gene: TRBV7-2; J gene: TRBJ2-1; CDR3 protein: CASSLGISGDNEQFF
V gene: TRBV7-8; J gene: TRBJ1-5; CDR3 protein: CASSLEQAYSNQPQHF
V gene: TRBV19; J gene: TRBJ2-6; CDR3 protein: CASRTSSGANVLTF
V gene: TRBV7-2; J gene: TRBJ2-7; CDR3 protein: CASSLKSGSYYEQYF
V gene: TRBV15; J gene: TRBJ2-1; CDR3 protein: CATSRVRAGGGNEQFF
V gene: TRBV6-5; J gene: TRBJ1-1; CDR3 protein: CASSYSGTQNTEAFF
V gene: TRBV9; J gene: TRBJ2-2; CDR3 protein: CASSVGQGNTGELFF